Sequencing of this T cell receptor (beta chain) was carried out in a study of graft-versus-host responses after intestinal transplantation. Study-wide background: Anti-thymocyte globulin induction preceded roughly 3 years of tacrolimus and steroid maintenance in all recipients. Study outcomes and limitations: Allografts carried high graft-versus-host to host-versus-graft clonal ratios in patients having graft-donor T cell macrochimerism. The marrow of recipients harbored GvH clones, and ileum or blood showed some of them first. GvH clone levels peaked in circulation, and this peak was associated with early post-transplant HvG declines.

The assay was immunoSEQ multiplex PCR, and TCRdb's table has in-frame clones only and misses some. The sample has about 39,000 clones, nearly 90% seen once. Germline lookup yields CDR1 SGHNT and CDR2 YYREEE (reference sequence). The CDR3 has 13 residues. With respect to this clone: Its antigen is as yet unknown. One junction end disagrees with the germline gene, perhaps due to a read error.

The clonotype was recovered from a human patient who received an intestinal transplant, so some T cells may come from the graft donor. The sample in question was PBMCs, obtained around 280 days after transplant. The chain employs TRBV5-4 and TRBJ1-1, with a weak D call TRBD1 (5 bases). The CDR3 loop is CASSSTESIHRKF. The CDR3 bases are TGTGCCAGCAGCTCCACCGAATCAATTCACAGGAAGTTT.